This entry describes one T cell receptor beta chain. RNA amounts of 0.5 to 1 ug underwent reverse transcription with random hexamers. TCRdb redid the calling of the immunoSEQ multiplex PCR reads with MiXCR, one entry per CDR3 protein. Seen here are approximately 190,000 distinct CDR3 sequences, 90% to 97% observed once, and the top ten hold around 0.1%. This record belongs to a study of CD8 T cells in Susac syndrome. From germline, CDR1 is MNHEY and CDR2 SVGAGI. The germline V and J ends were trimmed by 1 base and 2 bases, with 11 bases remaining between them. The CDR3 is 15 amino acids. The TCR sequence derives from a human donor with Susac syndrome. This chain joins TRBV6-5 and TRBJ1-2, with D possibly matching TRBD1 (6 bases). Sequencing was carried out using CD4+ T cells from PBMCs. CDR3 protein: CASSYLGGANYGYTF. The CDR3 DNA reads as TGTGCCAGCAGTTACTTAGGGGGGGCGAACTATGGCTACACCTTC.